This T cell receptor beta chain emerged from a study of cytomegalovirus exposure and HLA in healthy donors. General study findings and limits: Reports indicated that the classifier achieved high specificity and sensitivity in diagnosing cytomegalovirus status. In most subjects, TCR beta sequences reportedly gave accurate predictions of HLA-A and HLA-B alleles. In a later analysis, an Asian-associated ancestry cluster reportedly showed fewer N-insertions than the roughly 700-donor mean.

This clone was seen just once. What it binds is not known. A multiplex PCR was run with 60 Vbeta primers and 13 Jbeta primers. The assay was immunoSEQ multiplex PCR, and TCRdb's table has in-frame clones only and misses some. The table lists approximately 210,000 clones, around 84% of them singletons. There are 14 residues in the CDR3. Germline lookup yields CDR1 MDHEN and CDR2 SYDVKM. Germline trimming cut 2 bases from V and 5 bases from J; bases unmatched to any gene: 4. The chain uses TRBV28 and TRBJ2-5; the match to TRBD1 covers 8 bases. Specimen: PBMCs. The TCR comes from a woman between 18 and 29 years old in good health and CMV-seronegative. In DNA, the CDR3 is TGTGCCAGCAGTTTACAGGGGGCCAGGGAGACCCAGTACTTC. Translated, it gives CASSLQGARETQYF. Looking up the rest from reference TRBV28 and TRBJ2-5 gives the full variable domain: DVKVTQSSRYLVKRTGEKVFLECVQDMDHENMFWYRQDPGLGLRLIYFSYDVKMKEKGDIPEGYSVSREKKERFSLILESASTNQTSMYLCASSLQGARETQYFGPGTRLLVL.